Following are 31 T cell receptor beta chains from one sample sequenced in a study of technical replicates of blood from a few donors. Clones were read by immunoSEQ multiplex PCR, and TCRdb kept only the in-frame ones, dropping some. The sample lists approximately 84,000 clones, 95% to 98% occurring once. Sequenced sample: T cells isolated from PBMCs. These receptors all come from a human donor in good health.

V usage is TRBV7-8 and J usage is TRBJ2-7, with 8 bases matching TRBD1. CDR3 length equals 12 residues. Germline V gene sequence: CDR1 SGHVS, CDR2 FQNEAQ. V was pared by 5 bases and J by 5 bases, with 2 bases of the junction left unmatched. Written as DNA, the CDR3 is TGTGCCAGCAGCGCGGACAGGGACGAGCAGTACTTC. Translating gives CASSADRDEQYF.

The chain links TRBV4-1 to TRBJ1-1; D unresolved. The CDR3 totals 13 residues. The germline V gene has CDR1 MGHRA and CDR2 YSYEKL. Trimming left V 6 bases short and J 3 bases short, with 11 bases between. In DNA form, the CDR3 reads TGCGCCAGCAGACTTCATGTCGACACTGAAGCTTTCTTT. This gives the protein CASRLHVDTEAFF.

V and J are TRBV7-8 and TRBJ1-5; D is perhaps TRBD1 (6 bases). The CDR3 extends over 15 amino acids. V was shortened by 1 base and J by 6 bases, with 13 bases between the two germline ends. Germline CDR1 is SGHVS and CDR2 is FQNEAQ. In DNA, the CDR3 is TGTGCCAGCAGCTTAGTGCGGGGGCCCGGTCAGCCCCAGCATTTT. Translated, it gives CASSLVRGPGQPQHF. Complete variable domain (other parts from reference TRBV7-8 and TRBJ1-5): GAGVSQSPRYKVAKRGQDVALRCDPISGHVSLFWYQQALGQGPEFLTYFQNEAQLDKSGLPSDRFFAERPEGSVSTLKIQRTQQEDSAVYLCASSLVRGPGQPQHFGDGTRLSIL.

The chain is built from TRBV5-4 and TRBJ1-2; D not resolved. The CDR3 is 15 amino acids. Germline loops: CDR1 SGHNT, CDR2 YYREEE (reference sequence). V lost 0 bases, J lost 0 bases, and 9 bases lay in between. The CDR3, as DNA: TGTGCCAGCAGCTTGGTTGCGGAGACTAACTATGGCTACACCTTC. This translates into CASSLVAETNYGYTF.

The chain recombines TRBV9 with TRBJ1-2; 7 nucleotides align to TRBD1. With 5 bases clipped from V and 4 bases from J, the junction kept 8 bases outside the gene matches. In germline, CDR1 is SGDLS, CDR2 YYNGEE. The CDR3 runs to 14 residues. CDR3 in DNA: TGTGCCAGCAGTAAGGGACAGACGATCTATGGCTACACCTTC. This gives the protein CASSKGQTIYGYTF.

V usage is TRBV5-6 and J usage is TRBJ2-7; D uncertain. The CDR3 has 19 residues. Germline CDR1 SGHDT, CDR2 YYEEEE. V was cut by 2 bases and J by 3 bases, with 27 bases left in between. The CDR3 sequence: CASSLGLVLGANIFYEQYF. DNA for the CDR3: TGTGCCAGCAGCTTAGGTCTGGTTTTAGGAGCCAATATCTTCTACGAGCAGTACTTC.

This chain's CDR3 is CASRQITGELFF. The CDR3 coding sequence is TGTGCCAGCAGACAAATCACCGGGGAGCTGTTTTTT. The genes are TRBV7-6 and TRBJ2-2; unclear D gene. Trimming removed 6 bases from V and 4 bases from J, with 6 bases in between. This CDR3 has 12 amino acids. Germline assignment: CDR1 SGHVS and CDR2 FNYEAQ.

This clone was recorded once. The chain has TRBV28 and TRBJ2-7; 10 nucleotides agree with TRBD1. Losses at the gene ends were 2 bases for V and 7 bases for J; bases not matched to a gene: 8. CDR3 length: 15 residues. Germline CDR1 MDHEN, CDR2 SYDVKM. The DNA of the CDR3 is TGTGCCAGCAGTTTAGCGTGGGACAGGGGAAGAGAGCAGTACTTC. This gives the protein CASSLAWDRGREQYF. Looking up the rest from reference TRBV28 and TRBJ2-7 gives the full variable domain: DVKVTQSSRYLVKRTGEKVFLECVQDMDHENMFWYRQDPGLGLRLIYFSYDVKMKEKGDIPEGYSVSREKKERFSLILESASTNQTSMYLCASSLAWDRGREQYFGPGTRLTVT.

This chain links TRBV5-1 with TRBJ2-1, with 9 nucleotides matching TRBD1. With V trimmed by 4 bases and J by 7 bases, 9 bases remained unmatched. Germline CDR1 and CDR2: SGHRS and YFSETQ. The CDR3 runs to 15 residues. The CDR3 is CASSLGQGFRNEQFF. The CDR3 DNA follows: TGCGCCAGCAGCCTTGGACAGGGGTTCAGGAATGAGCAGTTCTTC.

The chain employs TRBV28 and TRBJ2-3; TRBD1 agrees at 7 bases. V lost 6 bases and J lost 2; bases outside the gene matches: 5. The V gene's germline CDR1 is MDHEN and CDR2 SYDVKM. The CDR3 is 14 amino acids. CDR3 protein: CASSQGQDTDTQYF. CDR3 nucleotides: TGTGCCAGCAGCCAAGGACAGGACACAGATACGCAGTATTTT.

The chain links TRBV12-5 to TRBJ2-3, with TRBD2 as a possible D gene (6 bases). Trimming removed 4 bases from V and 4 bases from J, with 9 bases in between. CDR1 is LGHNT, CDR2 FRNRAP, per germline. The CDR3 runs to 13 residues. The CDR3 here is CASGSRLADTQYF. CDR3 bases: TGTGCTAGTGGTTCCCGACTAGCAGATACGCAGTATTTT.

This chain joins TRBV10-1 and TRBJ1-1; D gene uncertain. CDR1 WNHNN and CDR2 SYGVQD come from the germline V gene (reference sequence). V was shortened by 3 bases and J by 1 base, with 9 bases between the two germline ends. The CDR3 runs to 14 residues. The CDR3 DNA follows: TGCGCCAGCAGTGAATTTACAGCGAACACTGAAGCTTTCTTT. Protein sequence: CASSEFTANTEAFF.

The chain is built from TRBV5-1 and TRBJ1-6; the D is unclear. V was trimmed by 1 base and J by 3 bases, leaving 8 bases between them. CDR1 and CDR2 from the germline V gene are SGHRS and YFSETQ. There are 15 residues in the CDR3. The CDR3 sequence is CASSLSLSYNSPLHF. CDR3 nucleotide sequence: TGCGCCAGCAGCTTGAGCCTAAGCTATAATTCACCCCTCCACTTT.

Points on this clone: The same CDR3 is also encoded by other DNA sequences in this sample. This chain uses TRBV28 with TRBJ2-7; D gene uncertain. The length of the CDR3 is 12 residues. The germline V and J ends were trimmed by 5 bases and 1 base, with 6 bases remaining between them. From germline, CDR1 is MDHEN and CDR2 SYDVKM. CDR3: CASSLTSYEQYF. The DNA for the CDR3 is TGTGCCAGCAGTCTGACATCCTACGAGCAGTACTTC.

The count of this clone is one. The genes are TRBV7-8 and TRBJ2-1, with 9 bases lining up with TRBD1. CDR3 size: 15 residues. V lost 5 bases, J lost 3 bases, and 5 bases stayed unmatched. Per germline, CDR1 SGHVS and CDR2 FQNEAQ. The CDR3 sequence is CASSLDRGIYNEQFF. The CDR3 DNA follows: TGTGCCAGCAGCCTCGACAGGGGGATCTACAATGAGCAGTTCTTC.

The rearrangement uses TRBV28 and TRBJ2-5; 12 positions match TRBD2. CDR1 and CDR2 (germline): MDHEN, SYDVKM. There are 18 residues in the CDR3. V shed 5 bases, J shed 2 bases, and the junction held 12 bases outside the gene matches. CDR3 sequence: CASSPQTSGRWDQETQYF. CDR3 DNA sequence: TGTGCCAGCAGTCCCCAGACTAGCGGGAGATGGGATCAAGAGACCCAGTACTTC.

This clone was recorded a few times. The gene calls are TRBV9 and TRBJ1-2, with 9 nucleotides matching TRBD1. The CDR3 spans 15 residues. Germline loops: CDR1 SGDLS, CDR2 YYNGEE. The V and J ends lost 4 bases and 1 base, in that order; junction bases with no gene match: 5. In nucleotides, the CDR3 is TGTGCCAGCAGCATAACAGGGGGCGTTAACTATGGCTACACCTTC. Its translation is CASSITGGVNYGYTF.

V is TRBV5-6 and J is TRBJ2-1; the match to TRBD2 covers 7 bases. CDR1 and CDR2 (germline): SGHDT, YYEEEE. After removal of 3 bases from V and 7 bases from J, the junction contained 1 base not matched to a gene. The CDR3 totals 12 residues. The CDR3 nucleotides read TGTGCCAGCAGCTGGGGGGGGAATGAGCAGTTCTTC. Translation gives CASSWGGNEQFF. The full variable domain, completed using reference TRBV5-6 and TRBJ2-1, is DAGVTQSPTHLIKTRGQQVTLRCSPKSGHDTVSWYQQALGQGPQFIFQYYEEEERQRGNFPDRFSGHQFPNYSSELNVNALLLGDSALYLCASSWGGNEQFFGPGTRLTVL.

The V gene is TRBV30, the J gene TRBJ2-4, with D possibly matching TRBD2 (6 bases). Germline CDR1 GTSNPN, CDR2 SVGIG (reference sequence). Trimming removed 1 base at V and 8 bases at J, with 15 bases between. This CDR3 has 14 residues. CDR3 sequence: CAWSGGRTADIQYF. The CDR3 bases are TGTGCCTGGAGTGGGGGGAGGACCGCTGACATTCAGTACTTC.

V is TRBV4-1 and J is TRBJ1-2; D possibly corresponds to TRBD1 (5 bases). Trimming shortened V by 6 bases and J by 3 bases, and 11 bases separated the two germline ends. Germline CDR1 reads MGHRA; CDR2 reads YSYEKL. The CDR3 runs 13 residues. CDR3 bases: TGCGCCAGCAGGGCGACGGGGGACTATGGCTACACCTTC. Its translation is CASRATGDYGYTF.

This chain uses TRBV14 with TRBJ2-5; 12 bases are a match to TRBD2. CDR1 and CDR2 from the germline V gene are SGHDN and FVKESK. This CDR3 is 16 amino acids long. Trimming at V came to 4 bases and at J to 7 bases, leaving 10 bases not matched to a gene. The CDR3 DNA follows: TGTGCCAGCAGCCTTGGGACTAGCGGGCGTTCATGGACCCAGTACTTC. This sequence encodes CASSLGTSGRSWTQYF.

The rearrangement joins TRBV5-1 to TRBJ1-1; D not resolved. V gave up 1 base and J gave up 0 bases, with 4 bases separating them. Germline V gene lookup returns CDR1 SGHRS and CDR2 YFSETQ. The CDR3 has 13 amino acids. CDR3 region: CASSLTLNTEAFF. CDR3 coding DNA: TGCGCCAGCAGCTTGACTTTGAACACTGAAGCTTTCTTT.

The CDR3 DNA reads TGTGCCTGGAGTGTACTCGGCAGGCCCTCGGAGCCCCAGCATTTT. Its translation is CAWSVLGRPSEPQHF. The chain has TRBV30 and TRBJ1-5; D is uncertain. This CDR3 comprises 15 residues. Germline CDR1 and CDR2: GTSNPN and SVGIG (reference sequence). V dropped 0 bases and J dropped 8 bases, with 17 bases sitting between them.

V gene TRBV25-1 combines with J gene TRBJ1-4, with 8 bases identical to TRBD1. This CDR3 is 13 amino acids long. V lost 3 bases and J lost 8; bases outside the gene matches: 2. The germline CDR1 and CDR2 sequences are MGHDK and SYGVNS. CDR3 nucleotides: TGTGCCAGCAGTGACAGGGGGCAGGAAAAACTGTTTTTT. Protein product: CASSDRGQEKLFF. Full variable domain (remainder filled in from reference TRBV25-1 and TRBJ1-4): EADIYQTPRYLVIGTGKKITLECSQTMGHDKMYWYQQDPGMELHLIHYSYGVNSTEKGDLSSESTVSRIRTEHFPLTLESARPSHTSQYLCASSDRGQEKLFFGSGTQLSVL.

The genes are TRBV27 and TRBJ1-1, with TRBD1 as a possible D gene (6 bases). The CDR3 totals 14 residues. Trimming pared 2 bases from V and 7 bases from J, leaving 14 bases between. Germline V gives CDR1 MNHEY, CDR2 SMNVEV (reference sequence). The CDR3 reads CASSLVAGAYEAFF. In nucleotides, the CDR3 is TGTGCCAGCAGTTTAGTGGCAGGGGCCTATGAAGCTTTCTTT.

DNA of the CDR3: TGTGCTAGTGGTTTGGGACAGGTGGAAACCGGGGAGCTGTTTTTT. Translated: CASGLGQVETGELFF. The chain employs TRBV12-5 and TRBJ2-2; D is perhaps TRBD1 (6 bases). Trimming took 1 base from V and 5 from J, leaving 11 bases between them. Germline values: CDR1 LGHNT, CDR2 FRNRAP. This CDR3 is 15 amino acids long.

The CDR3 DNA follows: TGTGCCATCAGGCGGGACAGGGGTGATGGCTACACCTTC. Translation: CAIRRDRGDGYTF. The chain couples TRBV10-3 to TRBJ1-2; 10 nucleotides match TRBD1. Germline CDR1 reads ENHRY; CDR2 reads SYGVKD. V was pared by 6 bases and J by 6 bases, with 4 bases of the junction left unmatched. The CDR3 covers 13 residues.

This clone has only one observation. The rearrangement uses TRBV4-1 and TRBJ1-2; TRBD1 aligns across 8 bases. The CDR3 runs to 16 residues. Germline CDR1 reads MGHRA; CDR2 reads YSYEKL. V shed 2 bases, J shed 4 bases, and the junction held 9 bases outside the gene matches. The CDR3 nucleotides read TGCGCCAGCAGCCAACTCCAGACAGGGGAGACCTATGGCTACACCTTC. It codes for CASSQLQTGETYGYTF.

This chain links TRBV6-1 with TRBJ1-1, with D possibly being TRBD1 (5 bases). The CDR3 covers 15 residues. V gave up 1 base and J gave up 6 bases, with 15 bases separating them. Germline lookup yields CDR1 MNHNS and CDR2 SASEGT. The chain's CDR3 is CASSEVAGLRAEAFF. The CDR3 DNA follows: TGTGCCAGCAGTGAAGTCGCAGGGCTTCGTGCTGAAGCTTTCTTT.

The V and J genes are TRBV28 and TRBJ2-7, with a tentative D call TRBD2 (6 bases). CDR3 size: 12 residues. With 4 bases removed from V and 3 bases from J, the gap between germline ends came to 7 bases. The V gene's germline CDR1 is MDHEN and CDR2 SYDVKM. In DNA, the CDR3 is TGTGCCAGCAGTTGGGGGGTCTACGAGCAGTACTTC. As protein: CASSWGVYEQYF.

The rearrangement links TRBV4-1 to TRBJ1-4, with 7 bases fitting TRBD1. Germline loops: CDR1 MGHRA, CDR2 YSYEKL. The CDR3 runs 17 residues. The V and J ends lost 4 bases and 6 bases, in that order; junction bases with no gene match: 14. Written as DNA, the CDR3 is TGCGCCAGCAGCCGCAAAACAAAGGGGGACAGAGATGAAAAACTGTTTTTT. It specifies CASSRKTKGDRDEKLFF.